The 26 T cell receptor beta chains below were found in one sample sequenced in a study of response to subunit inactivated influenza vaccine. TCRdb passed the RT-PCR reads through MiXCR, listing each CDR3 protein once. The sample lists hundreds of thousands of distinct CDR3 sequences, roughly 15% occurring once. Material: PBMCs from blood, obtained around 14 days before vaccination. Source of these receptors: a man aged 45-60 years who received an inactivated influenza vaccine.

The V call is TRBV11-1, the J call TRBJ2-2; TRBD2 matches at 15 bases. Germline V CDR1 and CDR2: SGHAT, FQDESV (reference sequence). V dropped 4 bases and J dropped 2; count of bases not matched to a gene: 8. The CDR3 totals 19 residues. The CDR3, as DNA: TGTGCCAGCAGCTCCTCCGGGACTAGCGGGAGGATTAACACCGGGGAGCTGTTTTTT. This sequence encodes CASSSSGTSGRINTGELFF. The full variable domain, completed using reference TRBV11-1 and TRBJ2-2, is EAEVAQSPRYKITEKSQAVAFWCDPISGHATLYWYRQILGQGPELLVQFQDESVVDDSQLPKDRFSAERLKGVDSTLKIQPAELGDSAMYLCASSSSGTSGRINTGELFFGEGSRLTVL.

This chain uses TRBV18 with TRBJ1-2; 7 bases align to TRBD1. The CDR3 consists of 15 residues. The J segment lost 4 bases and the V segment lost 3 bases, leaving 8 bases of the junction unmatched. The germline V gene encodes CDR1 KGHSH and CDR2 LQKENI. The CDR3 DNA reads as TGTGCCAGCTCACCGGCGACAGGGAACTTCTATGGCTACACCTTC. As protein: CASSPATGNFYGYTF. The complete variable domain, with remaining parts taken from reference TRBV18 and TRBJ1-2, reads NAGVMQNPRHLVRRRGQEARLRCSPMKGHSHVYWYRQLPEEGLKFMVYLQKENIIDESGMPKERFSAEFPKEGPSILRIQQVVRGDSAAYFCASSPATGNFYGYTFGSGTRLTVV.

This chain links TRBV6-6 with TRBJ2-7; a possible D gene is TRBD1 (6 bases). Germline-derived CDR1 and CDR2 are MNHNY and SVGAGI (reference sequence). Trimming cost V 6 bases and J 3 bases, with 12 bases left between them. The CDR3 length is 13 residues. The CDR3 coding sequence is TGTGCCAGCAGGGGGGCCGGATTCTACGAGCAGTACTTC. It codes for CASRGAGFYEQYF.

This sequence joins TRBV5-1 and TRBJ2-3; no firm D call. Germline V gives CDR1 SGHRS, CDR2 YFSETQ. This CDR3 has 14 residues. V was pared by 7 bases and J by 0 bases, with 12 bases between. The CDR3 coding sequence is TGCGCCAGCCGTCCCGGGTCCAGCACAGATACGCAGTATTTT. Protein sequence: CASRPGSSTDTQYF. The full variable domain, completed using reference TRBV5-1 and TRBJ2-3, is KAGVTQTPRYLIKTRGQQVTLSCSPISGHRSVSWYQQTPGQGLQFLFEYFSETQRNKGNFPGRFSGRQFSNSRSEMNVSTLELGDSALYLCASRPGSSTDTQYFGPGTRLTVL.

This sequence joins TRBV6-5 and TRBJ2-7; 8 bases match TRBD2. Trimming at V came to 0 bases and at J to 5 bases, leaving 6 bases not matched to a gene. Germline-derived CDR1 and CDR2 are MNHEY and SVGAGI. The CDR3 has 15 residues. DNA of the CDR3: TGTGCCAGCAGTTACTCGAGCGGGGGCTGGGACGAGCAGTACTTC. It yields the protein CASSYSSGGWDEQYF.

In this sample, this clonotype turned up a few times. This chain connects TRBV12-3 or TRBV12-4 to TRBJ1-2; D is unclear. The CDR3 contains 15 residues. Trimming cost V 5 bases and J 4 bases, with 17 bases left between them. CDR3 coding DNA: TGTGCCAGCAGTCCCTTTGGTAGAGGGATCTATGGCTACACCTTC. Protein: CASSPFGRGIYGYTF.

This clonotype was recorded a few times. This rearrangement joins TRBV4-2 to TRBJ2-6; tentatively, D is TRBD2 (7 bases). In germline, CDR1 is LGHNA, CDR2 YNFKEQ. CDR3 length equals 16 residues. The V gene lost 8 bases and the J gene lost 4 bases, with 18 bases spanning the gap. The CDR3 DNA follows: TGTGCCAGCGGCTCTGGGGGGGGCGTAGGGGCCAACGTCCTGACTTTC. Translated: CASGSGGGVGANVLTF.

This clonotype has a handful of counts. This chain joins TRBV30 and TRBJ1-1; D perhaps matches TRBD1 (5 bases). CDR1 is GTSNPN, CDR2 SVGIG, per germline (reference sequence). Trimming stripped 5 bases from V and 6 bases from J, with 16 bases between. The CDR3 totals 13 residues. CDR3 loop: CAWEWGIRSEAFF. CDR3 coding DNA: TGTGCCTGGGAGTGGGGGATACGGTCTGAAGCTTTCTTT.

This clonotype appeared a single time. The V and J genes are TRBV20-1 and TRBJ2-3; 11 nucleotides align to TRBD2. CDR1 and CDR2 (germline): DFQATT, SNEGSKA (reference sequence). V lost 6 bases, J lost 0 bases, and 8 bases stayed unmatched. This CDR3 comprises 16 residues. The CDR3 nucleotides are TGCAGTGCCTCCAGACTAGCGGGACTTAGCACAGATACGCAGTATTTT. Residues: CSASRLAGLSTDTQYF.

This clonotype was observed a handful of times. This rearrangement joins TRBV10-3 to TRBJ2-2; 8 nucleotides align to TRBD1. The CDR3 is made up of 12 amino acids. V lost 8 bases and J lost 6; bases outside the gene matches: 2. Germline V lookup: CDR1 ENHRY, CDR2 SYGVKD. In nucleotides, the CDR3 is TGTGCCATCGGACAGGGAGCCGGGGAGCTGTTTTTT. Translation gives CAIGQGAGELFF.

V and J are TRBV12-3 or TRBV12-4 and TRBJ2-5; possibly TRBD2 for D (5 bases). The CDR3 spans 15 residues. Trimming cost V 6 bases and J 2 bases, with 16 bases left between them. The CDR3 DNA sequence: TGTGCCAGCAGCTCGGTGGCCGGGATACAAGAGACCCAGTACTTC. Protein sequence: CASSSVAGIQETQYF.

This clonotype was observed a handful of times. For the CDR3, the DNA is TGTGCCAGCAGCTACGTCAGATTTTCAGAGACCCAGTACTTC. Its protein product is CASSYVRFSETQYF. This chain uses TRBV7-2 with TRBJ2-5; no clear D. This CDR3 contains 14 residues. From germline, CDR1 is SGHTA and CDR2 FQGNSA. The ends were cut back, 4 bases at V and 4 bases at J, with 13 bases in the middle. The entire variable domain, with the rest obtained from reference TRBV7-2 and TRBJ2-5, is as follows: GAGVSQSPSNKVTEKGKDVELRCDPISGHTALYWYRQSLGQGLEFLIYFQGNSAPDKSGLPSDRFSAERTGGSVSTLTIQRTQQEDSAVYLCASSYVRFSETQYFGPGTRLLVL.

The chain recombines TRBV5-5 with TRBJ1-1; D call uncertain. This CDR3 is 15 amino acids long. Germline CDR1 SGHKS, CDR2 YYEKEE (reference sequence). The V gene lost 0 bases and the J gene lost 3 bases, with 12 bases spanning the gap. The CDR3 here is CASSLAGGRDTEAFF. CDR3 nucleotides: TGTGCCAGCAGCTTGGCCGGCGGCCGAGACACTGAAGCTTTCTTT.

This clonotype was counted a few times. The chain joins TRBV12-3 or TRBV12-4 to TRBJ1-1; D is undetermined. The CDR3 sequence is 17 residues long. V was shortened by 5 bases and J by 0 bases, with 19 bases between the two germline ends. The CDR3: CASSPLEHPDVNTEAFF. The CDR3 nucleotides are TGTGCCAGCAGTCCCTTGGAGCATCCTGACGTGAACACTGAAGCTTTCTTT.

A few counts support this clonotype. The chain joins TRBV3-1 to TRBJ2-7, with D uncertain. Germline lookup yields CDR1 LGHDT and CDR2 YNNKEL (reference sequence). CDR3 size: 15 residues. V lost 0 bases, J lost 3 bases, and 12 bases lay in between. This CDR3 is CASSQEDFTSYEQYF. CDR3 nucleotide sequence: TGTGCCAGCAGCCAAGAGGATTTCACCAGCTACGAGCAGTACTTC.

The V and J genes are TRBV12-3 or TRBV12-4 and TRBJ1-4, with D possibly being TRBD1 (5 bases). CDR3 length: 14 residues. Trimming shortened V by 5 bases and J by 7 bases, and 14 bases separated the two germline ends. The CDR3: CASSIGTWSEKLFF. Written as DNA, the CDR3 is TGTGCCAGCAGTATCGGGACCTGGAGTGAAAAACTGTTTTTT.

This clonotype was observed a few times. The chain combines TRBV5-1 with TRBJ2-7; 8 bases fit TRBD1. CDR3 length: 12 amino acids. The V gene's germline CDR1 is SGHRS and CDR2 YFSETQ. V was pared by 4 bases and J by 7 bases, with 4 bases of the junction left unmatched. The CDR3 spells CASSPGDREQYF. CDR3 DNA sequence: TGCGCCAGCAGCCCGGGGGACAGGGAGCAGTACTTC.

This clonotype occurred many times. The chain joins TRBV10-3 to TRBJ2-6; 7 positions match TRBD1. This CDR3 is 15 amino acids long. The junction had 6 bases not matched to a gene; V was cut back by 7 bases and J by 3 bases. In germline, CDR1 is ENHRY, CDR2 SYGVKD. CDR3 sequence reads: CAITTGVSGANVLTF. The DNA for the CDR3 is TGTGCCATCACCACAGGGGTGAGTGGGGCCAACGTCCTGACTTTC.

CDR3 in amino acids: CSASQSSGSADTQYF. The DNA of the CDR3 is TGCAGTGCTAGCCAATCTAGCGGGAGTGCGGATACGCAGTATTTT. The genes are TRBV20-1 and TRBJ2-3; 10 bases align to TRBD2. The CDR3 consists of 15 residues. J lost 6 bases, V lost 3 bases, and 9 bases had no gene match. In germline, CDR1 is DFQATT, CDR2 SNEGSKA (reference sequence).

V gene TRBV10-3 combines with J gene TRBJ2-1, with D tentatively TRBD2 (5 bases). V shed 3 bases and J shed 7 bases, with 16 bases lying between them. Germline V gene sequence: CDR1 ENHRY, CDR2 SYGVKD. This CDR3 is 15 amino acids long. CDR3 bases: TGTGCCATCAGTGAAGGGAGCCGATTCGGGAATGAGCAGTTCTTC. It yields the protein CAISEGSRFGNEQFF.

This clonotype was seen only a few times. V is TRBV7-2 and J is TRBJ2-5; D may be TRBD1 (5 bases). CDR1 is SGHTA and CDR2 is FQGNSA in the germline V gene. This CDR3 has 14 residues. Trimming took 5 bases from V and 5 from J, leaving 15 bases between them. This chain's CDR3 is CASSHTTGGETQYF. The CDR3 nucleotides are TGTGCCAGCAGCCATACTACAGGTGGGGAGACCCAGTACTTC.

This clonotype has ten or more counts. This chain joins TRBV29-1 and TRBJ2-3, with 9 positions matching TRBD2. This CDR3 spans 15 amino acids. CDR1 and CDR2 from the germline V gene are SQVTM and ANQGSEA. The J segment lost 4 bases and the V segment lost 4 bases, leaving 9 bases of the junction unmatched. The CDR3 here is CSVGTTAGGSDTQYF. CDR3 nucleotides: TGCAGCGTTGGGACGACGGCGGGAGGGTCAGATACGCAGTATTTT.

The rearrangement uses TRBV6-2 or TRBV6-3 and TRBJ1-5, with a possible D match to TRBD1 (6 bases). V lost 0 bases and J 7 bases, leaving 13 bases between the germline ends. This CDR3 has 15 residues. Germline CDR1 MNHEY, CDR2 SVGEGT. CDR3 in DNA: TGTGCCAGCAGTTACTCGGTGGGGGCTAGGCAGCCCCAGCATTTT. Amino acids: CASSYSVGARQPQHF.

This clonotype was recorded a few times. This chain connects TRBV2 to TRBJ1-6; weak D call: TRBD1 (5 bases). CDR1 and CDR2 from the germline V gene are SNHLY and FYNNEI. V gave up 2 bases and J gave up 9 bases, with 11 bases separating them. This CDR3 contains 14 residues. In DNA form, the CDR3 reads TGTGCCAGCAGTGAAAACGGCAGGGCTTCACCCCTCCACTTT. Translation: CASSENGRASPLHF.

This clonotype was observed many times. The J gene is TRBJ1-1, the V gene TRBV7-2; TRBD1 agrees at 8 bases. The CDR3 is 16 residues long. The ends lost 3 bases at V and 1 base at J; junction bases unmatched: 7. Germline values: CDR1 SGHTA, CDR2 FQGNSA. CDR3 nucleotide sequence: TGTGCCAGCAGCTTTCGGACAGGGATAGGGAACACTGAAGCTTTCTTT. The encoded protein is CASSFRTGIGNTEAFF. The whole variable domain, remainder taken from reference TRBV7-2 and TRBJ1-1, is GAGVSQSPSNKVTEKGKDVELRCDPISGHTALYWYRQSLGQGLEFLIYFQGNSAPDKSGLPSDRFSAERTGGSVSTLTIQRTQQEDSAVYLCASSFRTGIGNTEAFFGQGTRLTVV.

The chain couples TRBV15 to TRBJ2-1; D remains unclear. V dropped 1 base and J dropped 8 bases, with 12 bases sitting between them. The germline V gene has CDR1 LNHNV and CDR2 YYDKDF (reference sequence). There are 14 residues in the CDR3. CDR3 bases: TGTGCCACCAGCAGAGGCGTAGGTGGATATGAGCAGTTCTTC. This sequence encodes CATSRGVGGYEQFF.